The present TCR beta chain was sequenced within a study of T cells in Graves' hyperthyroidism and ophthalmopathy. The investigators amplified TCR beta CDR3 regions from RNA transcripts. The primer set for the first-round RT-PCR of the TCR CDR3 was HTBI. One entry per CDR3 protein results from TCRdb running MiXCR on the multiplex PCR reads. This sample carries about 350,000 distinct CDR3 sequences, over 11% of them seen once, and the ten largest clones take 20% to 25%. This clonotype was seen more than once but under ten times. Germline V gene lookup returns CDR1 SGHTA and CDR2 FQGNSA. V was pared by 1 base and J by 3 bases, with 16 bases between. The CDR3 length is 16 residues. No ophthalmopathy progression within 18 months constituted stable Graves' hyperthyroidism. The patients, who ranged from 18 to 65 in age, presented with newly diagnosed hyperthyroidism lasting under 2 months.

This chain connects TRBV7-2 to TRBJ2-7; D unclear. Sequencing was performed on blood. The receptor was isolated from a woman aged 25-40 years with Graves' hyperthyroidism. The CDR3 reads CASSLGLGGSYYEQYF. CDR3 nucleotide sequence: TGTGCCAGCAGCTTAGGGCTAGGCGGAAGCTACTACGAGCAGTACTTC.